Listed here are 26 T cell receptor beta chains from one sample, sequenced in a study of T cell responses to AZD1222 COVID-19 vaccine. Repertoires were generated with immunoSEQ multiplex PCR, while TCRdb's copy carries only in-frame clones and drops some. Of about 100,000 clones in the sample, just over 85% were seen once. The input for sequencing was peripheral blood, taken on day 0 of AZD1222 vaccination. The source of these receptors is an adult in good health.

The V gene is TRBV5-1, the J gene TRBJ2-2, with 9 bases aligning to TRBD1. The J segment lost 4 bases and the V segment lost 6 bases, leaving 10 bases of the junction unmatched. Germline CDR1 reads SGHRS; CDR2 reads YFSETQ. The CDR3 is 16 amino acids. The CDR3 loop is CASNRAGTGFTGELFF. The CDR3 DNA reads TGCGCCAGCAACCGAGCCGGGACAGGGTTCACCGGGGAGCTGTTTTTT.

This chain joins TRBV19 and TRBJ2-1; TRBD1 might be the D (5 bases). The CDR3 is 15 amino acids. Germline CDR1 LNHDA, CDR2 SQIVND (reference sequence). The V gene lost 0 bases and the J gene lost 3 bases, with 9 bases spanning the gap. The CDR3 region has the DNA TGTGCCAGTAGTATAGAGACAACAGGCTACAATGAGCAGTTCTTC. Its protein is CASSIETTGYNEQFF.

The chain has TRBV4-1 and TRBJ2-1; TRBD2 is a possible D gene (5 bases). The CDR3 loop spans 14 amino acids. In germline, CDR1 is MGHRA, CDR2 YSYEKL. Trimming left V 1 base short and J 10 bases short, with 14 bases between. CDR3 DNA sequence: TGCGCCAGCAGCCAAGGTAGCGTAGGTTGGGAGCAGTTCTTC. It specifies CASSQGSVGWEQFF.

The chain carries TRBV25-1 and TRBJ1-1, with 10 bases that match TRBD1. Unmatched junction bases numbered 4, after V lost 1 base and J lost 5 bases. This CDR3 spans 15 amino acids. Germline loops: CDR1 MGHDK, CDR2 SYGVNS. CDR3 protein: CASSESPGQGTEAFF. The CDR3 region has the DNA TGTGCCAGCAGTGAATCTCCGGGACAGGGGACTGAAGCTTTCTTT.

This chain joins TRBV9 and TRBJ1-1, with D possibly TRBD1 on 6 matching bases. Deletions cut 4 bases from V and 0 bases from J, with 13 bases between. CDR3 length: 15 residues. The V gene's germline CDR1 is SGDLS and CDR2 YYNGEE. The CDR3 reads CASSTFDRMNTEAFF. The CDR3 DNA reads as TGTGCCAGCAGCACCTTTGACAGGATGAACACTGAAGCTTTCTTT.

Here the CDR3 reads CASSRGTDYAPFF. The CDR3 region has the DNA TGTGCCAGCAGCCGGGGGACTGACTACGCACCGTTCTTC. The rearrangement links TRBV6-2 or TRBV6-3 to TRBJ2-1, with a tentative D call TRBD2 (6 bases). The V and J ends lost 6 bases and 15 bases respectively, with 21 bases between them. The CDR3 runs to 13 residues. In germline, CDR1 is MNHEY, CDR2 SVGEGT.

The CDR3 region has the DNA TGTGCCAGCTCACCCCTGGGGGTTATGGAGACCCAGTACTTC. Protein sequence: CASSPLGVMETQYF. V and J are TRBV18 and TRBJ2-5; D is perhaps TRBD1 or TRBD2 (5 bases each). Germline V gene sequence: CDR1 KGHSH, CDR2 LQKENI. Trimming cost V 3 bases and J 5 bases, with 13 bases left between them. The CDR3 sequence is 14 residues long.

The chain recombines TRBV12-5 with TRBJ1-6; tentatively, D is TRBD1 (5 bases). The CDR3 covers 14 residues. The germline V and J ends were trimmed by 5 bases and 9 bases, with 14 bases remaining between them. Per germline, CDR1 LGHNT and CDR2 FRNRAP. CDR3: CASGPPGGRSPLHF. In DNA form, the CDR3 reads TGTGCTAGTGGTCCCCCGGGGGGTCGTTCACCCCTCCACTTT. Together with reference TRBV12-5 and TRBJ1-6, the CDR3 gives the full variable domain: DARVTQTPRHKVTEMGQEVTMRCQPILGHNTVFWYRQTMMQGLELLAYFRNRAPLDDSGMPKDRFSAEMPDATLATLKIQPSEPRDSAVYFCASGPPGGRSPLHFGNGTRLTVT.

This chain uses TRBV6-5 with TRBJ2-7; TRBD1 matches 8 bases. Germline CDR1 reads MNHEY; CDR2 reads SVGAGI. J gave up 1 base and V 2 bases, and 4 bases lay outside the gene matches. CDR3 length: 15 residues. For the CDR3, the DNA is TGTGCCAGCAGTTACGGAGGACAGGGTTCCTACGAGCAGTACTTC. It encodes CASSYGGQGSYEQYF.

The chain joins TRBV15 to TRBJ1-5; 7 bases align to TRBD1. Looked up from germline, CDR1 is LNHNV and CDR2 is YYDKDF (reference sequence). CDR3 size: 16 residues. V dropped 3 bases and J dropped 0; count of bases not matched to a gene: 5. The CDR3, as DNA: TGTGCCACCAGCAGTCCCGGGACAGATAGCAATCAGCCCCAGCATTTT. This encodes CATSSPGTDSNQPQHF.

This clone came up a few times. The rearrangement links TRBV7-2 to TRBJ2-3; TRBD2 matches 7 bases. The trim removed 11 bases at V and 0 bases at J, leaving 11 bases unmatched. The germline gives CDR1 SGHTA, CDR2 FQGNSA. The CDR3 is made up of 15 amino acids. CDR3: CAVMNGGFSTDTQYF. The CDR3, as DNA: TGTGCCGTAATGAACGGGGGGTTTAGCACAGATACGCAGTATTTT.

The gene calls are TRBV19 and TRBJ2-2, with 16 bases aligning to TRBD2. This CDR3 is built from 19 residues. CDR1 LNHDA and CDR2 SQIVND come from the germline V gene (reference sequence). Germline trimming cut 4 bases from V and 0 bases from J; bases unmatched to any gene: 5. The CDR3 nucleotides are TGTGCCAGTAGTAAGGCCGGGACTAGCGGGAGGGCGAACACCGGGGAGCTGTTTTTT. Residues: CASSKAGTSGRANTGELFF.

CDR3 loop: CASSLGGGDYGYTF. The CDR3 nucleotides read TGCGCCAGCAGCTTGGGCGGGGGGGACTATGGCTACACCTTC. The chain uses TRBV5-1 and TRBJ1-2; maybe TRBD1 (5 bases). Deletions cut 0 bases from V and 3 bases from J, with 9 bases between. CDR1 is SGHRS, CDR2 YFSETQ, per germline. This CDR3 has 14 amino acids.

The chain combines TRBV15 with TRBJ2-6; possible D gene TRBD1, 6 bases. V was clipped by 3 bases and J by 3 bases, with 12 bases between them. The CDR3 consists of 16 residues. Germline-derived CDR1 and CDR2 are LNHNV and YYDKDF (reference sequence). CDR3 nucleotide sequence: TGTGCCACCAGCAGTTTTACAGGGATTGGGGCCAACGTCCTGACTTTC. This codes for CATSSFTGIGANVLTF.

A note on this clone: The same CDR3 arises from other DNA sequences in this sample as well. This chain joins TRBV18 and TRBJ2-7; D might be TRBD1 (6 bases). This CDR3 has 13 residues. V was pared by 3 bases and J by 3 bases, with 9 bases between. Germline values: CDR1 KGHSH, CDR2 LQKENI. CDR3 region: CASSPGRGYEQYF. DNA for the CDR3: TGTGCCAGCTCACCGGGCAGGGGCTACGAGCAGTACTTC.

The V and J genes are TRBV19 and TRBJ2-7; D is undetermined. The CDR3 runs 14 residues. Germline V lookup: CDR1 LNHDA, CDR2 SQIVND (reference sequence). Trimming shortened V by 7 bases and J by 1 base, and 14 bases separated the two germline ends. CDR3 loop: CASKGQRGSYEQYF. CDR3 DNA sequence: TGTGCCAGTAAAGGCCAACGAGGTTCCTACGAGCAGTACTTC.

The chain employs TRBV6-2 or TRBV6-3 and TRBJ2-5; no clear D gene. The germline CDR1 and CDR2 sequences are MNHEY and SVGEGT. The CDR3 has 13 amino acids. The V gene lost 2 bases and the J gene lost 4 bases, with 8 bases spanning the gap. DNA for the CDR3: TGTGCCAGCAGTTACAGGGCAGCAGAGACCCAGTACTTC. Translation gives CASSYRAAETQYF.

This CDR3 reads CASSRTSPISNEQFF. The CDR3 DNA reads TGTGCCAGCAGCAGGACTAGCCCCATATCCAATGAGCAGTTCTTC. V usage is TRBV5-4 and J usage is TRBJ2-1; 8 bases match TRBD2. CDR1 is SGHNT and CDR2 is YYREEE in the germline V gene (reference sequence). CDR3 length equals 15 residues. Trimming removed 4 bases from V and 6 bases from J; junction bases left unmatched: 9.

The chain employs TRBV3-1 (or the pseudogene TRBV3-2) and TRBJ2-1; D not certain. CDR3 length equals 12 residues. The V end was cut by 4 bases, the J end by 4 bases, with 5 bases between. Germline loops: CDR1 LGHDT, CDR2 YNNKEL (reference sequence). CDR3 nucleotide sequence: TGTGCCAGCAGCCGCGCGTACAATGAGCAGTTCTTC. This codes for CASSRAYNEQFF.

The chain joins TRBV10-3 to TRBJ2-1, with a weak D call TRBD2 (6 bases). The CDR3 runs 13 residues. V lost 7 bases, J lost 5 bases, and 12 bases lay in between. Germline CDR1 is ENHRY and CDR2 is SYGVKD. DNA of the CDR3: TGTGCCATCACTCGACTAGAGAACAATGAGCAGTTCTTC. Translating it yields CAITRLENNEQFF.

This rearrangement joins TRBV6-5 to TRBJ2-6; unclear D gene. Germline CDR1 MNHEY, CDR2 SVGAGI. The CDR3 contains 15 residues. V was trimmed by 6 bases and J by 0 bases, leaving 9 bases between them. This CDR3 reads CASSRVHSGANVLTF. The CDR3 DNA is TGTGCCAGCAGCCGTGTCCACTCTGGGGCCAACGTCCTGACTTTC.

This clone was detected once. The CDR3 region is CASSYSTGLKYF. CDR3 DNA sequence: TGTGCCAGCAGTTACTCAACAGGACTGAAGTATTTT. The chain recombines TRBV6-5 with TRBJ2-3, with D perhaps being TRBD1 or TRBD2 (5 bases each). The V end was cut by 0 bases, the J end by 13 bases, with 11 bases between. Germline values: CDR1 MNHEY, CDR2 SVGAGI. This CDR3 is 12 amino acids long.

This chain uses TRBV6-1 with TRBJ1-2; D is ambiguous. This CDR3 is built from 15 residues. From germline, CDR1 is MNHNS and CDR2 SASEGT. V was trimmed by 3 bases and J by 2 bases, leaving 13 bases between them. The DNA for the CDR3 is TGTGCCAGCAGTGAGTGGGCACCGGGGAACTATGGCTACACCTTC. This codes for CASSEWAPGNYGYTF.

The sample holds a few counts of this clone. The rearrangement uses TRBV12-5 and TRBJ2-5; tentative D call: TRBD1 (6 bases). Germline CDR1 is LGHNT and CDR2 is FRNRAP. The length of the CDR3 is 13 residues. V shed 6 bases and J shed 8 bases, with 16 bases lying between them. The CDR3 region is CASGPRGVGTQYF. In nucleotides, the CDR3 is TGTGCTAGTGGGCCCAGGGGAGTGGGAACCCAGTACTTC.

The rearrangement joins TRBV3-1 (or the pseudogene TRBV3-2) to TRBJ1-1; no firm D call. Trimming took 4 bases from V and 4 from J, leaving 22 bases between them. Germline V gene data show CDR1 as LGHDT and CDR2 as YNNKEL (reference sequence). This CDR3 comprises 17 residues. In DNA form, the CDR3 reads TGTGCCAGCAGCCCTGGGCGGGTTTTCGCCCAACGCACTGAAGCTTTCTTT. Its protein is CASSPGRVFAQRTEAFF.

The rearrangement joins TRBV27 to TRBJ1-5; D uncertain. CDR1 and CDR2 from the germline V gene are MNHEY and SMNVEV (reference sequence). Trimming removed 5 bases at V and 7 bases at J, with 12 bases between. The CDR3 has 13 amino acids. The CDR3 loop is CASSPAGGQPQHF. The CDR3 coding sequence is TGTGCCAGCAGTCCCGCGGGCGGCCAGCCCCAGCATTTT.